Detailed here is one T cell receptor (beta chain). In the source study's methods: Researchers report that nucleated cell counts were estimated from reference gene primer amplification. Only in-frame clones appear in the TCRdb table, and some are missing; sequencing was by immunoSEQ multiplex PCR. V, J and clone size reflect that table, while D and trimming were determined from the DNA. The table shows 270,000 or so clones, with approximately 90% occurring only once. The entry originates in a study of blood T cell repertoires in COVID-19. Study-wide context: Collection of acute and convalescent COVID-19 samples took place in the United States, Italy and Spain. PBMCs, B-cell-depleted T cells, or T cells provided the cDNA or gDNA that made up the material.

The trim removed 3 bases at V and 8 bases at J, leaving 4 bases unmatched. CDR1 is KGHSH and CDR2 is LQKENI in the germline V gene. The CDR3 is 13 amino acids. Sequencing was done on a sample of PBMCs or T cells enriched from blood (not recorded which). The TCR sequence derives from a man in his forties who had been exposed to COVID-19. This chain uses TRBV18 with TRBJ2-1, with 7 bases fitting TRBD1. The CDR3 nucleotides are TGTGCCAGCTCACCCCGAGACAGGGATGAGCAGTTCTTC. It codes for CASSPRDRDEQFF.